The entry below describes one T cell receptor (beta chain). This sample is part of a study of CD8 T cells in Susac syndrome. The V gene lost 3 bases and the J gene lost 5 bases, with 38 bases spanning the gap. There are 23 residues in the CDR3. Looked up from germline, CDR1 is MDHEN and CDR2 is SYDVKM. Reverse transcription of roughly 0.5 to 1 ug RNA used random hexamers. TCRdb called the immunoSEQ multiplex PCR reads again in MiXCR, with one record for every CDR3 protein. Of about 60,000 distinct CDR3 sequences listed, more than 80% are singletons. Blood CD8+ and CD4+ T cells underwent high-throughput TCR beta sequencing. The controls, all healthy donors, were matched for age and sex. Through negative isolation, CD4+ and CD8+ T cells were obtained, while TEMRA cells were enriched using FACS.

The TCR was taken from a human donor in good health. The chain couples TRBV28 to TRBJ1-5, with D possibly TRBD1 on 6 matching bases. The specimen was CD8+ T cells from PBMCs. DNA for the CDR3: TGTGCCAGCAGTTTGTTGACGCAAGAGTCCGTGGGGGCGTTTTGGGGGGGTTATCAGCCCCAGCATTTT. Its translation is CASSLLTQESVGAFWGGYQPQHF.